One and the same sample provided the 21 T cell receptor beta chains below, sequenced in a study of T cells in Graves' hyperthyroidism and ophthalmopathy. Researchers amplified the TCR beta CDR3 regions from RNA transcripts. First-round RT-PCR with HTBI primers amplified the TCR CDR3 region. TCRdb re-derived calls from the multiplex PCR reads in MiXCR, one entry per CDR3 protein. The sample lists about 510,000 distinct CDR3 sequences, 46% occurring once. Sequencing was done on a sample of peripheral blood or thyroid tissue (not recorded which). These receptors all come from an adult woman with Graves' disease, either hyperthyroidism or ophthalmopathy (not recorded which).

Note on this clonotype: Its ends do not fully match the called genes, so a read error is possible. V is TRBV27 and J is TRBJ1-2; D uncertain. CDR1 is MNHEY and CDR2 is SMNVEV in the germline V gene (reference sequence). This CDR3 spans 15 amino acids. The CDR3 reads CASSDPSSGNYGYTF. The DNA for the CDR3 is TGCGCCAGCAGTGACCCGAGTTCTGGGAACTATGGCTACACCTTC.

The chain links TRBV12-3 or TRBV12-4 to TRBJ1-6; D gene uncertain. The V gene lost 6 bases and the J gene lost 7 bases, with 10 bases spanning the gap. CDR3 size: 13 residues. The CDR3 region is CASRPTGNSPLHF. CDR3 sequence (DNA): TGTGCCAGCAGGCCGACGGGAAATTCACCCCTCCACTTT.

The CDR3: CASSLEPDGYTLYEQYF. In DNA, the CDR3 is TGTGCCAGCAGCTTGGAGCCCGACGGATACACCCTCTACGAGCAGTACTTC. The chain joins TRBV11-2 to TRBJ2-7; unclear D gene. V was trimmed by 3 bases and J by 3 bases, leaving 21 bases between them. This CDR3 has 17 residues. CDR1 and CDR2 from the germline V gene are SGHAT and FQNNGV.

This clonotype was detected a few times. CDR3 region: CASSFGTGTVWVPLHF. DNA of the CDR3: TGTGCCAGCAGTTTCGGAACAGGGACAGTATGGGTACCCCTCCACTTT. The V and J genes are TRBV6-2 or TRBV6-3 and TRBJ1-6; 7 nucleotides line up with TRBD1. Germline lookup yields CDR1 MNHEY and CDR2 SVGEGT. V dropped 4 bases and J dropped 12; count of bases not matched to a gene: 15. This CDR3 is 16 amino acids long.

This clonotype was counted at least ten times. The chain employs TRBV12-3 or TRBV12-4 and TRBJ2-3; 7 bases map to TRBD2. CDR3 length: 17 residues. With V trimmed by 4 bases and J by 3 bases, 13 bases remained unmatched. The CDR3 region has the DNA TGTGCCAGCAGTTACGGGGGACTACACCGCTCGACAGATACGCAGTATTTT. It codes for CASSYGGLHRSTDTQYF.

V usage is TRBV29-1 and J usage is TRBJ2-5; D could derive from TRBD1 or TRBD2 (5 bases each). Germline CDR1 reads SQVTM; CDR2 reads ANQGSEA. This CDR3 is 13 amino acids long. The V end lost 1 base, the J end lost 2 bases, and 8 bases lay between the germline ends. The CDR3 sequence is CSVEGGRQETQYF. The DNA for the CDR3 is TGCAGCGTTGAAGGGGGACGGCAAGAGACCCAGTACTTC.

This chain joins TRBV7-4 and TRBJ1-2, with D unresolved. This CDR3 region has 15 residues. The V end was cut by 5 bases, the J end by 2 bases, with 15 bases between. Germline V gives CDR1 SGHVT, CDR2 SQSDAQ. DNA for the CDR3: TGTGCCAGCAGCCCCGAGTCTAAAAGGAACTATGGCTACACCTTC. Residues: CASSPESKRNYGYTF.

The CDR3 sequence: CSVEGGLAGGDEQYF. CDR3 coding DNA: TGCAGCGTTGAAGGGGGACTAGCGGGAGGGGACGAGCAGTACTTC. The chain recombines TRBV29-1 with TRBJ2-7, with 16 bases lining up with TRBD2. The CDR3 sequence is 15 residues long. CDR1 and CDR2 (germline): SQVTM, ANQGSEA. With V trimmed by 1 base and J by 5 bases, 2 bases remained unmatched.

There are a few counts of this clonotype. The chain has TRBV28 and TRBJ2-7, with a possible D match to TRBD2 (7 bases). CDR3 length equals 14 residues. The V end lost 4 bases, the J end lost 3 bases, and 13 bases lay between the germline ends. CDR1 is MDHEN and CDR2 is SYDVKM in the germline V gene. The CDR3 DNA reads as TGTGCCAGCAGTTGGGGGGGCAGATACTACGAGCAGTACTTC. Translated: CASSWGGRYYEQYF.

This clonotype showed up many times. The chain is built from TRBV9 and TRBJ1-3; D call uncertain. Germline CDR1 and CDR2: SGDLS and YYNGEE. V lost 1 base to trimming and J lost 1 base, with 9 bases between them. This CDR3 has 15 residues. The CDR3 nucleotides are TGTGCCAGCAGCGTACGCCCAGATTCTGGAAACACCATATATTTT. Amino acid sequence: CASSVRPDSGNTIYF.

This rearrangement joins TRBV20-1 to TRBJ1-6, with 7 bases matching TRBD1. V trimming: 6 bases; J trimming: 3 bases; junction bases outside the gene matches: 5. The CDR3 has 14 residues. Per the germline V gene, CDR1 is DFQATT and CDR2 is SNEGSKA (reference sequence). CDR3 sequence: CSAMGTDYNSPLHF. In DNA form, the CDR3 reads TGCAGTGCCATGGGGACAGACTATAATTCACCCCTCCACTTT.

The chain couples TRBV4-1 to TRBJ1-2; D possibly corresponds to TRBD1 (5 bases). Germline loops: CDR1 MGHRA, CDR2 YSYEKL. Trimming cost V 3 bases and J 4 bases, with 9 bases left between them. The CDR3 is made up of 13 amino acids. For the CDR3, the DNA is TGCGCCAGCAGCCATCCGGGACTCTATGGCTACACCTTC. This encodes CASSHPGLYGYTF.

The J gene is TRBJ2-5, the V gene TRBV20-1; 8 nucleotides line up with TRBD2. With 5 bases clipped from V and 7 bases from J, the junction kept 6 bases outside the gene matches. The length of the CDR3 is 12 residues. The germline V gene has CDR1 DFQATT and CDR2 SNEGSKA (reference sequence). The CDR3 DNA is TGCAGTGCTTATAGCGGGACACGGACCCAGTACTTC. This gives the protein CSAYSGTRTQYF.

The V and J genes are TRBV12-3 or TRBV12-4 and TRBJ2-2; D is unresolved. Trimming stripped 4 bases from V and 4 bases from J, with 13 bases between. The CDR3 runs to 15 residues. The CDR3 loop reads CASSYTARRTGELFF. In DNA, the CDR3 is TGTGCCAGCAGTTATACGGCAAGGCGCACCGGGGAGCTGTTTTTT.

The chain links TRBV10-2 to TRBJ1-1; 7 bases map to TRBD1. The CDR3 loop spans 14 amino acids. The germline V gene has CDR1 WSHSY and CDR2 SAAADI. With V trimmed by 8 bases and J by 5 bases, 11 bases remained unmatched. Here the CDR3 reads CASLEGAPRTEAFF. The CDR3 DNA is TGCGCCAGCCTAGAGGGGGCACCCCGGACTGAAGCTTTCTTT.

CDR3 sequence reads: CSALPGLGDEQTQYF. DNA of the CDR3: TGCAGTGCCCTACCGGGACTAGGGGACGAGCAGACCCAGTACTTC. V gene TRBV20-1 combines with J gene TRBJ2-5, with TRBD2 matching over 8 bases. This CDR3 region has 15 residues. Germline-derived CDR1 and CDR2 are DFQATT and SNEGSKA (reference sequence). Unmatched junction bases numbered 15, after V lost 6 bases and J lost 6 bases.

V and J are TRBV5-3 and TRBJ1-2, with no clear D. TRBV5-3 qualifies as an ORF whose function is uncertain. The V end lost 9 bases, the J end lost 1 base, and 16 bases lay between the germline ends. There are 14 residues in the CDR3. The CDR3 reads CAIHRLPRNYGYTF. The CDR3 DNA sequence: TGTGCCATACACCGACTACCGCGTAACTATGGCTACACCTTC.

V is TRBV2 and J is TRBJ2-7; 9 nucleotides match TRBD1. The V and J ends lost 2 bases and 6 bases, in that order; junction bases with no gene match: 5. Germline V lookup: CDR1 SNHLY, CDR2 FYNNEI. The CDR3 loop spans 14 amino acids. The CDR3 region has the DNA TGTGCCAGCAGTGAACGGGACAGGGTCTCCGAGCAGTACTTC. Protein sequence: CASSERDRVSEQYF.

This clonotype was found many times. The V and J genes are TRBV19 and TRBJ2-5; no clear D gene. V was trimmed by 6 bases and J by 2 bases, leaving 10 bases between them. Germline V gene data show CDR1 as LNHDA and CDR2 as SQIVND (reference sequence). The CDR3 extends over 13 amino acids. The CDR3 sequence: CASRSVGQETQYF. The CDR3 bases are TGTGCCAGTAGATCCGTTGGGCAAGAGACCCAGTACTTC.

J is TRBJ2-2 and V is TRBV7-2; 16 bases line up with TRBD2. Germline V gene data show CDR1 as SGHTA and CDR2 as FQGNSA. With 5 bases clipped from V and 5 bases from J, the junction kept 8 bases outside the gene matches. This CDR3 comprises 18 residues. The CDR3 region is CASSQGLAGGPSTGELFF. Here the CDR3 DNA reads TGTGCCAGCAGCCAGGGACTAGCGGGAGGGCCGAGTACCGGGGAGCTGTTTTTT.

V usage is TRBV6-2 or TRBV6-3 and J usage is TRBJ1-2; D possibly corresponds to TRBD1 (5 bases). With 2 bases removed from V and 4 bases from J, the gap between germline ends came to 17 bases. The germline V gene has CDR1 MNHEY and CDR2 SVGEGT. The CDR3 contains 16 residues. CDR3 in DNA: TGTGCCAGCAGTTACCACAGGTACCCGTGGGCCTATGGCTACACCTTC. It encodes CASSYHRYPWAYGYTF.